One sample yielded the 27 T cell receptor beta chains listed below, sequenced in a study of cytomegalovirus exposure and HLA in healthy donors. PCR involved 60 Vbeta and 13 Jbeta primers. Sequencing was performed with immunoSEQ multiplex PCR; in TCRdb, only in-frame clones are kept and a portion is missing. The sample shows approximately 210,000 clones, roughly 80% of them seen only once. Sequenced input: PBMCs. Source of these receptors: a woman aged 30 to 39 in good health and CMV-seropositive.

This clone was counted a single time. J is TRBJ1-2 and V is TRBV5-4; maybe TRBD1 (5 bases). Trimming left V 0 bases short and J 6 bases short, with 9 bases between. Per germline, CDR1 SGHNT and CDR2 YYREEE (reference sequence). The CDR3 runs 13 residues. The CDR3 region is CASSLVQVNGYTF. CDR3 nucleotides: TGTGCCAGCAGCTTGGTACAGGTAAATGGCTACACCTTC.

J is TRBJ2-1 and V is TRBV2; TRBD2 agrees at 7 bases. V lost 6 bases and J lost 15; bases outside the gene matches: 14. This CDR3 comprises 13 residues. Per the germline V gene, CDR1 is SNHLY and CDR2 is FYNNEI. CDR3 loop: CASRESQGGVLFF. CDR3 bases: TGTGCCAGCAGGGAATCCCAGGGAGGGGTGCTGTTCTTC.

The genes are TRBV28 and TRBJ1-1; a weak D match, TRBD1 (5 bases). Germline assignment: CDR1 MDHEN and CDR2 SYDVKM. The length of the CDR3 is 14 residues. Trimming left V 4 bases short and J 3 bases short, with 12 bases between. CDR3 coding DNA: TGTGCCAGCAGTTCTGGACATAGTTACACTGAAGCTTTCTTT. Its protein product is CASSSGHSYTEAFF. Full variable domain (missing parts from reference TRBV28 and TRBJ1-1): DVKVTQSSRYLVKRTGEKVFLECVQDMDHENMFWYRQDPGLGLRLIYFSYDVKMKEKGDIPEGYSVSREKKERFSLILESASTNQTSMYLCASSSGHSYTEAFFGQGTRLTVV.

V gene TRBV7-8 combines with J gene TRBJ1-1; TRBD1 matches at 7 bases. J lost 7 bases, V lost 5 bases, and 10 bases had no gene match. CDR3 size: 14 residues. Germline lookup yields CDR1 SGHVS and CDR2 FQNEAQ. The CDR3 DNA is TGTGCCAGCAGCGGACGGACAGGAGCCATTGAAGCTTTCTTT. Its protein product is CASSGRTGAIEAFF.

The genes are TRBV6-4 and TRBJ2-3, with 7 positions matching TRBD1. The CDR3 runs 15 residues. Trimming took 6 bases from V and 2 from J; bases not matched to a gene: 8. The germline V gene encodes CDR1 MRHNA and CDR2 SNTAGT. The CDR3 protein is CASSPTGIVTDTQYF. In DNA form, the CDR3 reads TGTGCCAGCAGCCCGACAGGGATCGTCACAGATACGCAGTATTTT.

The chain combines TRBV6-6 with TRBJ1-1, with D possibly TRBD1 on 5 matching bases. CDR1 and CDR2 from the germline V gene are MNHNY and SVGAGI (reference sequence). Trimming removed 4 bases from V and 1 base from J, with 13 bases in between. This CDR3 is 15 amino acids long. CDR3 nucleotide sequence: TGTGCCAGCAGTTTCCGCGGGGCGGGGAACACTGAAGCTTTCTTT. Its translation is CASSFRGAGNTEAFF.

This clone has more than one count but fewer than ten. V and J are TRBV27 and TRBJ1-2; D may be TRBD1 (6 bases). V was trimmed by 3 bases and J by 5 bases, leaving 13 bases between them. The germline V gene has CDR1 MNHEY and CDR2 SMNVEV (reference sequence). The CDR3 length is 14 residues. The CDR3 sequence: CASSFRGAGYGYTF. Written as DNA, the CDR3 is TGTGCCAGCAGTTTTCGGGGGGCTGGGTATGGCTACACCTTC.

This clone has just a few counts. The V gene is TRBV28, the J gene TRBJ2-7, with TRBD1 matching over 9 bases. Germline CDR1 reads MDHEN; CDR2 reads SYDVKM. The CDR3 runs 15 residues. Losses at the gene ends were 5 bases for V and 3 bases for J; bases not matched to a gene: 8. The CDR3 protein is CASSEPRTGDYEQYF. CDR3 nucleotides: TGTGCCAGCAGTGAACCAAGGACAGGGGACTACGAGCAGTACTTC.

This clone has only a few counts. The chain carries TRBV7-7 and TRBJ2-2; TRBD2 aligns across 11 bases. Per the germline V gene, CDR1 is SSHAT and CDR2 is FNYEAQ (reference sequence). The CDR3 runs to 16 residues. Trimming removed 5 bases from V and 6 bases from J; junction bases left unmatched: 8. CDR3 residues: CASSRGGLAASGELFF. CDR3 in DNA: TGTGCCAGCAGCAGAGGGGGACTAGCGGCGTCCGGGGAGCTGTTTTTT.

This rearrangement joins TRBV18 to TRBJ2-7; 10 bases are a match to TRBD2. Germline V gene lookup returns CDR1 KGHSH and CDR2 LQKENI. V was pared by 6 bases and J by 2 bases, with 7 bases of the junction left unmatched. The CDR3 is made up of 15 amino acids. The CDR3 region has the DNA TGTGCCAGCTCCGAAGGACTAGCGGAAGCCTACGAGCAGTACTTC. Its translation: CASSEGLAEAYEQYF.

The V gene is TRBV30, the J gene TRBJ1-1; 9 bases map to TRBD1. The CDR3 sequence is 14 residues long. With 4 bases clipped from V and 4 bases from J, the junction kept 7 bases outside the gene matches. Looked up from germline, CDR1 is GTSNPN and CDR2 is SVGIG (reference sequence). The CDR3 nucleotides read TGTGCCTGGAATAGGGACAGGGTGGCCACTGAAGCTTTCTTT. Translation gives CAWNRDRVATEAFF.

The chain combines TRBV30 with TRBJ1-2; D is undetermined. The germline V gene encodes CDR1 GTSNPN and CDR2 SVGIG (reference sequence). The CDR3 has 14 amino acids. The V end was cut by 0 bases, the J end by 7 bases, with 15 bases between. The CDR3, as DNA: TGTGCCTGGAGTGTTGAGCTAAGAAATCGTGGCTACACCTTC. This translates into CAWSVELRNRGYTF. The entire variable domain, with the rest obtained from reference TRBV30 and TRBJ1-2, is as follows: SQTIHQWPATLVQPVGSPLSLECTVEGTSNPNLYWYRQAAGRGLQLLFYSVGIGQISSEVPQNLSASRPQDRQFILSSKKLLLSDSGFYLCAWSVELRNRGYTFGSGTRLTVV.

V gene TRBV5-1 combines with J gene TRBJ2-2; 11 bases align to TRBD2. Germline CDR1 is SGHRS and CDR2 is YFSETQ. The CDR3 runs to 16 residues. V gave up 0 bases and J gave up 4 bases; unmatched junction bases: 2. The CDR3 coding sequence is TGCGCCAGCAGCTTGGGACTAGCGGGAACCACCGGGGAGCTGTTTTTT. This translates into CASSLGLAGTTGELFF. Complete variable domain (other parts from reference TRBV5-1 and TRBJ2-2): KAGVTQTPRYLIKTRGQQVTLSCSPISGHRSVSWYQQTPGQGLQFLFEYFSETQRNKGNFPGRFSGRQFSNSRSEMNVSTLELGDSALYLCASSLGLAGTTGELFFGEGSRLTVL.

The chain recombines TRBV7-9 with TRBJ2-1; 10 bases fit TRBD2. The CDR3 is made up of 15 amino acids. The junction had 3 bases not matched to a gene; V was cut back by 3 bases and J by 4 bases. Germline V gene data show CDR1 as SEHNR and CDR2 as FQNEAQ (reference sequence). CDR3 sequence reads: CASSFSGGLYNEQFF. The CDR3 nucleotides read TGTGCCAGCAGCTTTAGCGGGGGGCTATACAATGAGCAGTTCTTC.

V gene TRBV23-1 combines with J gene TRBJ2-3; the match to TRBD2 covers 7 bases. Being an ORF, TRBV23-1 has a function that is uncertain. The CDR3 runs 14 residues. J lost 0 bases, V lost 7 bases, and 4 bases had no gene match. CDR3 in amino acids: CASIHSGSTDTQYF. In nucleotides, the CDR3 is TGCGCCAGCATACATAGCGGGAGCACAGATACGCAGTATTTT.

The chain joins TRBV7-9 to TRBJ1-2; 7 bases fit TRBD1. Germline lookup yields CDR1 SEHNR and CDR2 FQNEAQ (reference sequence). The CDR3 runs 15 residues. V gave up 0 bases and J gave up 8 bases; unmatched junction bases: 9. Here the CDR3 reads CASSLAKGAFGGYTF. In DNA form, the CDR3 reads TGTGCCAGCAGCTTAGCGAAGGGGGCCTTCGGGGGCTACACCTTC.

The chain couples TRBV6-5 to TRBJ1-5; unclear D gene. V dropped 7 bases and J dropped 1 base, with 11 bases sitting between them. Per germline, CDR1 MNHEY and CDR2 SVGAGI. The CDR3 covers 14 residues. The CDR3 bases are TGTGCCAGCAAACGGGGTAAGAGCAATCAGCCCCAGCATTTT. It encodes CASKRGKSNQPQHF.

The chain employs TRBV29-1 and TRBJ2-1; 8 bases agree with TRBD2. Germline V gene sequence: CDR1 SQVTM, CDR2 ANQGSEA. The CDR3 runs to 14 residues. V gave up 7 bases and J gave up 4 bases; unmatched junction bases: 9. Written as DNA, the CDR3 is TGCAGCGCCCCCCTCAGCGGGAGATACAATGAGCAGTTCTTC. Its translation: CSAPLSGRYNEQFF.

This clone has a single count. V usage is TRBV6-1 and J usage is TRBJ2-7; no firm D call. CDR3 length: 11 amino acids. CDR1 is MNHNS, CDR2 SASEGT, per germline. Trimming cost V 2 bases and J 4 bases, with 3 bases left between them. CDR3 sequence (DNA): TGTGCCAGCAGTGAATCGTACGAGCAGTACTTC. It specifies CASSESYEQYF.

The chain employs TRBV4-3 and TRBJ2-3; 8 positions match TRBD1. CDR3 length: 18 amino acids. Germline lookup yields CDR1 LGHNA and CDR2 YSLEER. Germline trimming cut 2 bases from V and 0 bases from J; bases unmatched to any gene: 10. CDR3 in DNA: TGCGCCAGCAGCCAAACGTTAGGACAGGGTGGGAGCACAGATACGCAGTATTTT. Its protein product is CASSQTLGQGGSTDTQYF.

This clone was recorded a few times. The rearrangement uses TRBV4-3 and TRBJ2-7; TRBD1 matches 11 bases. Germline CDR1 reads LGHNA; CDR2 reads YSLEER. The CDR3 is made up of 15 amino acids. Unmatched junction bases numbered 5, after V lost 4 bases and J lost 3 bases. The CDR3 nucleotides read TGCGCCAGCAGCCGAGCCGGGACAGGGGGCTACGAGCAGTACTTC. Translated, it gives CASSRAGTGGYEQYF.

The V call is TRBV7-9, the J call TRBJ1-6, with a possible D match to TRBD1 (6 bases). The CDR3 sequence is 14 residues long. The germline gives CDR1 SEHNR, CDR2 FQNEAQ (reference sequence). The V and J ends lost 4 bases and 7 bases respectively, with 11 bases between them. DNA for the CDR3: TGTGCCAGCAGCTGGGGGGGGCTGAATTCACCCCTCCACTTT. The encoded protein is CASSWGGLNSPLHF. Complete variable domain (other parts from reference TRBV7-9 and TRBJ1-6): DTGVSQNPRHKITKRGQNVTFRCDPISEHNRLYWYRQTLGQGPEFLTYFQNEAQLEKSRLLSDRFSAERPKGSFSTLEIQRTEQGDSAMYLCASSWGGLNSPLHFGNGTRLTVT.

The chain uses TRBV9 and TRBJ2-5; D perhaps matches TRBD1 (6 bases). Germline CDR1 is SGDLS and CDR2 is YYNGEE. The CDR3 sequence is 15 residues long. V lost 1 base to trimming and J lost 2 bases, with 12 bases between them. CDR3 in DNA: TGTGCCAGCAGCGTACGAGGGGGATGGCAAGAGACCCAGTACTTC. Protein: CASSVRGGWQETQYF.

This clone was detected only a few times. This chain links TRBV11-3 with TRBJ2-1; maybe TRBD2 (6 bases). This CDR3 is built from 13 residues. Germline V gene data show CDR1 as SGHNT and CDR2 as YENEEA. V lost 3 bases, J lost 3 bases, and 6 bases lay in between. The DNA of the CDR3 is TGTGCCAGCAGCTTGACTAGCTACAATGAGCAGTTCTTC. It translates to CASSLTSYNEQFF.

The genes are TRBV18 and TRBJ1-3, with TRBD1 matching 9 bases. The J segment lost 2 bases and the V segment lost 6 bases, leaving 5 bases of the junction unmatched. Germline assignment: CDR1 KGHSH and CDR2 LQKENI. The CDR3 is made up of 15 amino acids. CDR3 DNA: TGTGCCAGCTCGTCCCGGGACAGGGCTGGAAACACCATATATTTT. Its translation is CASSSRDRAGNTIYF.

The DNA of the CDR3 is TGTGCCAGCTCACCGGGACAAAGCTCCTACAATGAGCAGTTCTTC. Protein: CASSPGQSSYNEQFF. V usage is TRBV18 and J usage is TRBJ2-1; TRBD1 might be the D (6 bases). V was pared by 3 bases and J by 0 bases, with 9 bases between. Germline V lookup: CDR1 KGHSH, CDR2 LQKENI. The CDR3 runs to 15 residues.

This chain links TRBV2 with TRBJ2-7, with 8 bases matching TRBD2. V lost 0 bases, J lost 4 bases, and 2 bases stayed unmatched. This CDR3 comprises 14 residues. From germline, CDR1 is SNHLY and CDR2 FYNNEI. CDR3 amino acids: CASSEARGVYEQYF. The CDR3 DNA sequence: TGTGCCAGCAGTGAAGCGCGGGGGGTTTACGAGCAGTACTTC.